The 29 T cell receptor beta chains below were found in one sample sequenced in a study of CD8+ T cells in alopecia areata. It was cDNA, reverse transcribed from extracted RNA, that served as the sequencing template. This table comes from immunoSEQ multiplex PCR, and its TCRdb copy is limited to in-frame clones, with some not included. The table includes about 140,000 clones, approximately 90% detected once. Sample treatment: oral pan-JAK inhibitor, 5-10 mg twice daily. Sequencing was performed on CD8+ T cells sorted from blood, taken at week 4, from a patient treated with tofacitinib. The receptor source for this set is a human donor with alopecia areata.

The count of this clone is one. V and J are TRBV10-3 and TRBJ2-7; TRBD1 matches at 7 bases. This CDR3 spans 14 amino acids. V gave up 0 bases and J gave up 3 bases; unmatched junction bases: 2. From germline, CDR1 is ENHRY and CDR2 SYGVKD. The CDR3 loop reads CAISESGTVYEQYF. DNA of the CDR3: TGTGCCATCAGTGAGTCCGGGACAGTCTACGAGCAGTACTTC.

The chain has TRBV5-4 and TRBJ2-1; tentatively, D is TRBD1 or TRBD2 (5 bases each). This CDR3 contains 12 residues. The germline V gene encodes CDR1 SGHNT and CDR2 YYREEE (reference sequence). V lost 0 bases and J 8 bases, leaving 6 bases between the germline ends. CDR3 DNA: TGTGCCAGCAGCTTGGTGGGGGATGAGCAGTTCTTC. Translated: CASSLVGDEQFF.

The chain joins TRBV7-9 to TRBJ1-6, with 7 bases fitting TRBD1. J lost 9 bases, V lost 4 bases, and 12 bases had no gene match. Germline CDR1 SEHNR, CDR2 FQNEAQ (reference sequence). The CDR3 contains 16 residues. The CDR3 sequence is CASSSPTGASSSPLHF. The CDR3 nucleotides are TGTGCCAGCAGCTCACCTACAGGGGCCTCGAGTTCACCCCTCCACTTT.

The chain links TRBV6-6 to TRBJ2-7; tentative D call: TRBD2 (5 bases). V lost 8 bases to trimming and J lost 4 bases, with 15 bases between them. Germline CDR1 reads MNHNY; CDR2 reads SVGAGI (reference sequence). This CDR3 is 13 amino acids long. In nucleotides, the CDR3 is TGTGCCAGCCATCAGCGGTCTTCATACGAGCAGTACTTC. Translated: CASHQRSSYEQYF.

J is TRBJ1-1 and V is TRBV27; unclear D gene. CDR3 length equals 13 residues. Germline lookup yields CDR1 MNHEY and CDR2 SMNVEV (reference sequence). V gave up 3 bases and J gave up 3 bases, with 8 bases separating them. The CDR3 sequence is CASSLRQDTEAFF. The CDR3, as DNA: TGTGCCAGCAGTTTGCGTCAGGACACTGAAGCTTTCTTT.

J is TRBJ2-5 and V is TRBV7-6; D is unclear. CDR3 size: 9 residues. The germline V and J ends were trimmed by 8 bases and 5 bases, with 3 bases remaining between them. The germline V gene encodes CDR1 SGHVS and CDR2 FNYEAQ. As DNA, the CDR3 is TGTGCCAGCGGCGAGACCCAGTACTTC. This encodes CASGETQYF. Full variable domain (remainder filled in from reference TRBV7-6 and TRBJ2-5): GAGVSQSPRYKVTKRGQDVALRCDPISGHVSLYWYRQALGQGPEFLTYFNYEAQQDKSGLPNDRFSAERPEGSISTLTIQRTEQRDSAMYRCASGETQYFGPGTRLLVL.

The chain's CDR3 is CATHGAMNTEAFF. In DNA form, the CDR3 reads TGTGCCACCCATGGGGCCATGAACACTGAAGCTTTCTTT. The chain employs TRBV10-3 and TRBJ1-1; weak D call: TRBD1 (5 bases). V was cut by 10 bases and J by 0 bases, with 12 bases left in between. Germline-derived CDR1 and CDR2 are ENHRY and SYGVKD. The CDR3 is 13 amino acids.

The chain combines TRBV6-5 with TRBJ2-2; 7 positions agree with TRBD1. Unmatched junction bases numbered 4, after V lost 2 bases and J lost 4 bases. The germline gives CDR1 MNHEY, CDR2 SVGAGI. This CDR3 has 15 residues. CDR3 coding DNA: TGTGCCAGCAGTTACACTTCAGGGGGCACCGGGGAGCTGTTTTTT. The encoded protein is CASSYTSGGTGELFF.

Comments on this clone: Other DNA sequences in the same sample also yield this CDR3. Written as DNA, the CDR3 is TGTGCCAGCGGACAGGGGGCCATCGAGCAGTACTTC. It encodes CASGQGAIEQYF. The chain links TRBV19 to TRBJ2-7, with 11 bases aligning to TRBD1. Germline V lookup: CDR1 LNHDA, CDR2 SQIVND (reference sequence). CDR3 length: 12 amino acids. V was pared by 9 bases and J by 6 bases, with 4 bases of the junction left unmatched.

The chain carries TRBV10-2 and TRBJ2-1, with D uncertain. The ends were cut back, 0 bases at V and 8 bases at J, with 20 bases in the middle. This CDR3 has 17 residues. CDR1 WSHSY and CDR2 SAAADI come from the germline V gene. CDR3 sequence (DNA): TGCGCCAGCAGTGAGTCAACGCACAACCTAGGGTCGCATGAGCAGTTCTTC. This sequence encodes CASSESTHNLGSHEQFF.

This clone was observed a few times. The chain employs TRBV29-1 and TRBJ2-2; 8 bases line up with TRBD1. The trim removed 6 bases at V and 3 bases at J, leaving 9 bases unmatched. This CDR3 is built from 15 residues. Germline CDR1 reads SQVTM; CDR2 reads ANQGSEA. The DNA of the CDR3 is TGCAGCGTCACGGGAACAGGGGGTTACACCGGGGAGCTGTTTTTT. Amino acids: CSVTGTGGYTGELFF.

This clone was observed a single time. The chain couples TRBV29-1 to TRBJ1-1, with no clear D. V lost 0 bases and J 1 base, leaving 6 bases between the germline ends. The CDR3 is 13 residues long. CDR1 and CDR2 from the germline V gene are SQVTM and ANQGSEA. CDR3 amino acids: CSVEEVGNTEAFF. The CDR3 region has the DNA TGCAGCGTTGAAGAGGTGGGGAACACTGAAGCTTTCTTT.

The genes are TRBV29-1 and TRBJ1-1, with no clear D. There are 13 residues in the CDR3. The germline gives CDR1 SQVTM, CDR2 ANQGSEA. With 3 bases removed from V and 1 base from J, the gap between germline ends came to 9 bases. CDR3 nucleotides: TGCAGCGTTGACGAGGACGGGAACACTGAAGCTTTCTTT. It encodes CSVDEDGNTEAFF. The whole variable domain, filled in from reference TRBV29-1 and TRBJ1-1, reads SAVISQKPSRDICQRGTSLTIQCQVDSQVTMMFWYRQQPGQSLTLIATANQGSEATYESGFVIDKFPISRPNLTFSTLTVSNMSPEDSSIYLCSVDEDGNTEAFFGQGTRLTVV.

This clone was seen just once. This chain links TRBV29-1 with TRBJ2-1; D could derive from TRBD1 or TRBD2 (7 bases each). V lost 0 bases, J lost 2 bases, and 11 bases lay in between. The CDR3 runs to 15 residues. Germline V lookup: CDR1 SQVTM, CDR2 ANQGSEA. CDR3 sequence reads: CSVEDQGGAYNEQFF. The CDR3 DNA sequence: TGCAGCGTTGAAGATCAGGGGGGGGCCTACAATGAGCAGTTCTTC.

This sequence joins TRBV6-5 and TRBJ1-3; 7 bases fit TRBD1. V was clipped by 6 bases and J by 7 bases; unmatched bases: 9. The CDR3 extends over 14 amino acids. CDR1 MNHEY and CDR2 SVGAGI come from the germline V gene. The DNA of the CDR3 is TGTGCCAGCAGGGACAGGAGGGACGGCAACACCATATATTTT. This sequence encodes CASRDRRDGNTIYF.

The chain couples TRBV29-1 to TRBJ2-1; 8 bases align to TRBD1. Germline values: CDR1 SQVTM, CDR2 ANQGSEA. CDR3 length: 16 residues. J gave up 7 bases and V 0 bases, and 11 bases lay outside the gene matches. CDR3 protein: CSVEDPRTGWGNEQFF. In nucleotides, the CDR3 is TGCAGCGTTGAAGATCCCCGGACAGGGTGGGGGAATGAGCAGTTCTTC.

The gene calls are TRBV5-1 and TRBJ2-3; D is perhaps TRBD1 or TRBD2 (5 bases each). From germline, CDR1 is SGHRS and CDR2 YFSETQ. This CDR3 is 15 amino acids long. Trimming left V 0 bases short and J 6 bases short, with 14 bases between. DNA for the CDR3: TGCGCCAGCAGCTTGGTTCTTAGGGACGTGGATACGCAGTATTTT. Protein: CASSLVLRDVDTQYF.

This clone was counted a single time. CDR3 loop: CATSGDSYNEQFF. DNA of the CDR3: TGTGCCACGAGCGGGGATTCCTACAATGAGCAGTTCTTC. The chain combines TRBV25-1 with TRBJ2-1; 7 bases are shared with TRBD2. With V trimmed by 10 bases and J by 1 base, 4 bases remained unmatched. The CDR3 is made up of 13 amino acids. CDR1 and CDR2 (germline): MGHDK, SYGVNS.

The V call is TRBV5-1, the J call TRBJ2-1; 10 bases map to TRBD1. CDR3 length equals 14 residues. Looked up from germline, CDR1 is SGHRS and CDR2 is YFSETQ. The trim removed 0 bases at V and 8 bases at J, leaving 2 bases unmatched. CDR3 amino acids: CASSLGQGAYEQFF. The CDR3 bases are TGCGCCAGCAGCTTGGGACAGGGGGCGTATGAGCAGTTCTTC.

This sequence joins TRBV4-1 and TRBJ1-5; a possible D gene is TRBD1 (6 bases). V lost 6 bases and J 0 bases, leaving 9 bases between the germline ends. The CDR3 consists of 14 residues. Germline assignment: CDR1 MGHRA and CDR2 YSYEKL. Here the CDR3 DNA reads TGCGCCAGCAGTCCAGGGGATAGCAATCAGCCCCAGCATTTT. Translated: CASSPGDSNQPQHF.

This chain connects TRBV9 to TRBJ1-2, with 7 bases fitting TRBD1. CDR1 SGDLS and CDR2 YYNGEE come from the germline V gene. V trimming: 1 base; J trimming: 7 bases; junction bases outside the gene matches: 10. The CDR3 length is 15 residues. The CDR3 DNA reads TGTGCCAGCAGCGTATATGACAGGGACAGAGGTGGCTACACCTTC. This codes for CASSVYDRDRGGYTF. The full variable domain, in which reference TRBV9 and TRBJ1-2 provide the parts outside the CDR3, is DSGVTQTPKHLITATGQRVTLRCSPRSGDLSVYWYQQSLDQGLQFLIQYYNGEERAKGNILERFSAQQFPDLHSELNLSSLELGDSALYFCASSVYDRDRGGYTFGSGTRLTVV.

The chain's CDR3 is CASSQDGIRGMVEAFF. CDR3 coding DNA: TGCGCCAGCAGCCAAGATGGTATTAGAGGTATGGTCGAAGCTTTCTTT. The chain links TRBV4-1 to TRBJ1-1; no clear D. V was trimmed by 0 bases and J by 8 bases, leaving 19 bases between them. The CDR3 is made up of 16 amino acids. The germline V gene has CDR1 MGHRA and CDR2 YSYEKL.

The chain carries TRBV27 and TRBJ2-7, with D unresolved. The V gene's germline CDR1 is MNHEY and CDR2 SMNVEV (reference sequence). This CDR3 region has 15 residues. The ends were cut back, 0 bases at V and 3 bases at J, with 12 bases in the middle. Written as DNA, the CDR3 is TGTGCCAGCAGTTTATCTGTCAGATTGGTCTACGAGCAGTACTTC. Translating it yields CASSLSVRLVYEQYF.

A word on this clone: The sample contains more than one DNA sequence encoding this CDR3. The chain carries TRBV6-6 and TRBJ2-7; D unresolved. Germline loops: CDR1 MNHNY, CDR2 SVGAGI (reference sequence). The CDR3 loop spans 13 amino acids. V was pared by 0 bases and J by 6 bases, with 9 bases between. The CDR3 spells CASSYSLTGEQYF. The CDR3 DNA sequence: TGTGCCAGCAGTTACTCTTTAACTGGCGAGCAGTACTTC.

The chain has TRBV7-6 and TRBJ2-2; 8 bases agree with TRBD2. Germline trimming cut 1 base from V and 5 bases from J; bases unmatched to any gene: 15. CDR1 and CDR2 from the germline V gene are SGHVS and FNYEAQ. CDR3 length: 19 residues. In DNA, the CDR3 is TGTGCCAGCAGCTTAGTCTTTAGTCGGGCTAGCGGGCCAACCGGGGAGCTGTTTTTT. It specifies CASSLVFSRASGPTGELFF.

The chain combines TRBV13 with TRBJ2-5, with 7 bases that match TRBD2. Trimming removed 4 bases from V and 2 bases from J; junction bases left unmatched: 10. The CDR3 contains 16 residues. Germline V gene lookup returns CDR1 PRHDT and CDR2 FYEKMQ (reference sequence). CDR3 protein: CASSSSLASPQETQYF. The DNA of the CDR3 is TGTGCCAGCAGCTCGTCACTAGCGAGCCCGCAAGAGACCCAGTACTTC.

The genes are TRBV19 and TRBJ2-7; D remains unclear. In germline, CDR1 is LNHDA, CDR2 SQIVND (reference sequence). Trimming shortened V by 1 base and J by 3 bases, and 1 base separated the two germline ends. The CDR3 totals 11 residues. For the CDR3, the DNA is TGTGCCAGTAGTATAGGCTACGAGCAGTACTTC. Translation gives CASSIGYEQYF. Filled out from reference TRBV19 and TRBJ2-7, the complete variable domain reads DGGITQSPKYLFRKEGQNVTLSCEQNLNHDAMYWYRQDPGQGLRLIYYSQIVNDFQKGDIAEGYSVSREKKESFPLTVTSAQKNPTAFYLCASSIGYEQYFGPGTRLTVT.

This chain connects TRBV27 to TRBJ2-1, with 11 bases matching TRBD2. J gave up 4 bases and V 7 bases, and 9 bases lay outside the gene matches. The germline V gene has CDR1 MNHEY and CDR2 SMNVEV (reference sequence). The CDR3 sequence is 16 residues long. Written as DNA, the CDR3 is TGTGCCAGCACCCCTCTAGCGGGGGGTCAATACAATGAGCAGTTCTTC. Residues: CASTPLAGGQYNEQFF.

The chain joins TRBV27 to TRBJ2-5, with a possible D match to TRBD2 (6 bases). This CDR3 comprises 15 residues. CDR1 and CDR2 (germline): MNHEY, SMNVEV (reference sequence). V was cut by 5 bases and J by 5 bases, with 18 bases left in between. This CDR3 is CASSLTEGLGETQYF. The CDR3 region has the DNA TGTGCCAGCAGTCTAACGGAGGGCCTGGGGGAGACCCAGTACTTC.